This paragraph covers one T cell receptor (beta chain) sequence. The antigen is not known. Trimming took 5 bases from V and 8 from J, leaving 14 bases between them. This CDR3 region has 13 residues. Germline values: CDR1 SEHNR, CDR2 FQNEAQ (reference sequence). These data are taken from a study of TIL therapy for anti-PD-1-resistant metastatic lung cancer. Background on the study: By whole-exome sequencing, median non-synonymous tumor mutation burden was roughly 1.4 mutations per megabase. Whole-study results and caveats: TIL clonotype persistence in blood showed no apparent association with response.

Indicated time point: pre-treatment sample, taken before nivolumab and TIL therapy. Stage 4 NSCLC adults joined between 2017 and January 2020. This was the immunoSEQ v3 assay. Assay: immunoSEQ multiplex PCR; the TCRdb copy retains only in-frame clones and omits some. This sample has approximately 57,000 clones, with 75% to 85% found just once. The specimen was blood, collected at baseline. The V and J genes are TRBV7-9 and TRBJ2-3; unclear D gene. The receptor was isolated from a person aged 30 to 80 with non-small cell lung cancer. CDR3 coding DNA: TGTGCCAGCAGCCCAGAGACGGCGGCTACGCAGTATTTT. Amino acids: CASSPETAATQYF.